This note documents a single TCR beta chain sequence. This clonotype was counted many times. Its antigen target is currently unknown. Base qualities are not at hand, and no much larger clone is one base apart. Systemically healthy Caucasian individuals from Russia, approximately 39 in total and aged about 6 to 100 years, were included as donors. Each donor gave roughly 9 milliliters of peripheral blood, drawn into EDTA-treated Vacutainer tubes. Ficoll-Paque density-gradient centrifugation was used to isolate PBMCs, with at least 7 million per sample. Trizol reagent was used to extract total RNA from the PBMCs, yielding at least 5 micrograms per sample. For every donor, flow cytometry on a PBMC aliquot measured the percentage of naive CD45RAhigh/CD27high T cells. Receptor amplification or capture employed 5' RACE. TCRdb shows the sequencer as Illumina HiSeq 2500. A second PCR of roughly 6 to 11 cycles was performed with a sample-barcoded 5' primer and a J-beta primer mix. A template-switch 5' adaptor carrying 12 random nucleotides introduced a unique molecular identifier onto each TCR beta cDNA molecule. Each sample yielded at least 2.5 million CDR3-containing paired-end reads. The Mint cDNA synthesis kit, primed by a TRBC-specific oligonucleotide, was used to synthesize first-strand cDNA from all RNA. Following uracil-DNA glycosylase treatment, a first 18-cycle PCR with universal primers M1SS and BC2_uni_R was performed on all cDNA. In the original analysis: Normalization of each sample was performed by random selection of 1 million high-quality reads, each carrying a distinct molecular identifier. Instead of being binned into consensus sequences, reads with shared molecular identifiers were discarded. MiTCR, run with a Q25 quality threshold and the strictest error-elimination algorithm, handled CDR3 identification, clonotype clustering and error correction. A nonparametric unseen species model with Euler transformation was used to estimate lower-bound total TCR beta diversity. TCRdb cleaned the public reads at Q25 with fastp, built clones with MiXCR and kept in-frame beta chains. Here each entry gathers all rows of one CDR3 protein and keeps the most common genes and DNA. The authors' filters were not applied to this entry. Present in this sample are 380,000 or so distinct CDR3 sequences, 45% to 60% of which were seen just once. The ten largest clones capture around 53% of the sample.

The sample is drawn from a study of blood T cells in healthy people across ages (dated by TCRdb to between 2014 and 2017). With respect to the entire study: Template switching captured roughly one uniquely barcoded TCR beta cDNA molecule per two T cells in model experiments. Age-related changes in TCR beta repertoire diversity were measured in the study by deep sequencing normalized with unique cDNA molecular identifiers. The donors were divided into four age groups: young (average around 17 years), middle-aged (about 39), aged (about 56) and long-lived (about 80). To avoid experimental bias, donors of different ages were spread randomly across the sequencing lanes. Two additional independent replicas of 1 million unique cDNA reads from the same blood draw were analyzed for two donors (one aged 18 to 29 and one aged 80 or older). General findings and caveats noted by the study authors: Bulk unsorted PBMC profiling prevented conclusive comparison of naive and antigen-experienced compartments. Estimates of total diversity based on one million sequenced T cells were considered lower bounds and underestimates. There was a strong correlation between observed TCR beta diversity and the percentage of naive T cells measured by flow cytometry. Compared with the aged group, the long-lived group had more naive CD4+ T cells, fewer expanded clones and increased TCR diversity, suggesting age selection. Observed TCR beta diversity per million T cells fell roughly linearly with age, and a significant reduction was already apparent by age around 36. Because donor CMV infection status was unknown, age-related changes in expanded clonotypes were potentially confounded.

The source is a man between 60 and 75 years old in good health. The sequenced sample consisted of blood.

CDR3 region: CASSLTSRRQETQYF. The DNA sequence reads TGCGCCAGCAGCCTAACTAGCCGTCGGCAAGAGACCCAGTACTTC. Rearrangement joined TRBV5-1 to TRBJ2-5; TRBD2 is a possible D gene, resting on 6 matching bases. CDR1 is given as SGHRS and CDR2 as YFSETQ, both from the germline V gene. There are 15 amino acids in the CDR3, from cysteine to phenylalanine inclusive. Only the CDR3 part of the read is kept: 45 bases, read in frame from the first base. At the junction V is shortened by 4 bases and J by 2 bases, with 15 bases in between.